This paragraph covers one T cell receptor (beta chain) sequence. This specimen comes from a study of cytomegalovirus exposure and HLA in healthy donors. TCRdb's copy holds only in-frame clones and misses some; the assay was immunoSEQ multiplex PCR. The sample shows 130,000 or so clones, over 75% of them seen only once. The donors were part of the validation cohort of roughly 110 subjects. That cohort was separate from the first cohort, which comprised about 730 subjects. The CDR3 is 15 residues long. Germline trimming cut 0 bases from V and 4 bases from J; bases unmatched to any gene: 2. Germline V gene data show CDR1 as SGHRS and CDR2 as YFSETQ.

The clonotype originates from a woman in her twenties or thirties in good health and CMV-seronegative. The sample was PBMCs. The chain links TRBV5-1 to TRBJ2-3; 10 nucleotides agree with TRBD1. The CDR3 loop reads CASSLGQGASDTQYF. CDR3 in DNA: TGCGCCAGCAGCTTGGGACAGGGGGCCTCAGATACGCAGTATTTT.